This TCR beta chain is drawn from a study of T-cell reconstitution after alpha-beta-depleted transplantation in children (dated by TCRdb to 2015 to 2016). Background on the whole study: The study quantitatively tracked T-cell immune reconstitution after TCRalphabeta/CD19-depleted allogeneic hematopoietic cell transplantation in children using TCR repertoire profiling.

Summary of the overall study and its limitations: The frequencies of hyperexpanded clones fell over the following months, and after one year, T-cell counts and TCRbeta diversity were mostly attributed to newly produced T cells. The high TCRbeta diversity at day 60 in some patients was ascribed to recipient T cells and intrathymic progenitors that had survived conditioning. About two months after transplant, the apparently early recovery of alphabetaT-cell counts reportedly depended on just several hundred clones that had expanded rapidly and came from non-depleted graft cells.

This specimen's treatment or condition label, per the study, means: allogeneic hematopoietic cell transplantation with graft depleted of TCRalphabeta T cells and CD19 B cells. TCRalphabeta/CD19-depleted allogeneic hematopoietic cell grafts were given to the transplant recipients, all of whom were children. Library preparation used PCR. The data were produced on an Illumina HiSeq 2500. TCR library preparation used molecular barcoding, with unique molecular identifiers applied to normalize quantification of the TCRbeta repertoire. TCRdb reprocessing: public reads trimmed at Q25 with fastp, clones called with MiXCR, in-frame beta chains kept. For every CDR3 protein sequence, its rows merge into one entry that carries the most common genes and DNA. This sample lists roughly 100,000 distinct CDR3 sequences; about 8% were detected once. The ten biggest clones cover 16% of the sample. Looking up the germline V gene (reference sequence) yields CDR1 DFQATT and CDR2 SNEGSKA. The CDR3 starts with the cysteine, ends with the phenylalanine, and has 13 residues. The sequence is cut down to CDR3 DNA, 39 bases in frame from base 1. Deletion took 1 base off V and 3 bases off J, with a span of 9 bases between the germline ends.

In the case of this clonotype: Its specific antigen is unknown. No quality values exist for individual bases; no much larger clone is one base distant.

The receptor chain draws on TRBV20-1 and TRBJ1-2; the D segment could be TRBD1, given 5 matching bases. The receptor's source is a boy younger than 10 with acute lymphoblastic leukemia, due to receive a stem cell transplant. The specimen was PBMCs, collected before TCRalphabeta/CD19-depleted stem cell transplant. The sequenced DNA: TGCAGTGCTAGAGTGCAGGGCTACTATGGCTACACCTTC. This gives the protein CSARVQGYYGYTF.